This T cell receptor beta chain was sequenced in a study of cytomegalovirus exposure and HLA in healthy donors. Study-level results: A later analysis linked a missense variant in DCLRE1C to the trimming of TCR beta V and J genes. An Asian-associated ancestry cluster reportedly showed fewer N-insertions than the approximately 600-donor mean in a later analysis.

V was pared by 2 bases and J by 6 bases, with 7 bases of the junction left unmatched. Germline V gene sequence: CDR1 MNHEY, CDR2 SMNVEV (reference sequence). There are 15 residues in the CDR3. Comment on this clone: The antigen is undetermined.

Both 60 Vbeta primers and 13 Jbeta primers went into the PCR. Assay: immunoSEQ multiplex PCR; the TCRdb copy retains only in-frame clones and omits some. Counted here are about 270,000 clones, around 66% occurring once; the ten biggest clones make up around 2.3%. The rearrangement joins TRBV27 to TRBJ1-1, with TRBD1 matching 9 bases. Sequenced material: PBMCs. This TCR came from a female donor in good health and CMV-seronegative. DNA of the CDR3: TGTGCCAGCAGTTTAAGAGGGACAGGGTGGCCTGAAGCTTTCTTT. Translated: CASSLRGTGWPEAFF.